This T cell receptor (beta chain) comes out of a study of CD8 T cells in Susac syndrome. The healthy controls were matched to patients by age and sex. Germline CDR1 reads SEHNR; CDR2 reads FQNEAQ (reference sequence). V shed 4 bases and J shed 0 bases, with 22 bases lying between them. The CDR3 covers 19 residues. Random hexamers were used to reverse transcribe the RNA input (about 0.45 to 1 ug). TCRdb reanalysed the immunoSEQ multiplex PCR reads using MiXCR and keeps one entry per CDR3 protein. The sample comprises around 59,000 distinct CDR3 sequences, 90% to 95% of which are singletons, and nearly 0.2% rests with the top ten.

Source material: CD8+ T cells from PBMCs. This chain joins TRBV7-9 and TRBJ2-1; the D is unclear. The TCR originated in a human donor in good health. The CDR3 loop reads CASSSEYIIPESSYNEQFF. As DNA, the CDR3 is TGTGCCAGCAGCTCAGAATATATAATTCCTGAAAGCTCCTACAATGAGCAGTTCTTC.